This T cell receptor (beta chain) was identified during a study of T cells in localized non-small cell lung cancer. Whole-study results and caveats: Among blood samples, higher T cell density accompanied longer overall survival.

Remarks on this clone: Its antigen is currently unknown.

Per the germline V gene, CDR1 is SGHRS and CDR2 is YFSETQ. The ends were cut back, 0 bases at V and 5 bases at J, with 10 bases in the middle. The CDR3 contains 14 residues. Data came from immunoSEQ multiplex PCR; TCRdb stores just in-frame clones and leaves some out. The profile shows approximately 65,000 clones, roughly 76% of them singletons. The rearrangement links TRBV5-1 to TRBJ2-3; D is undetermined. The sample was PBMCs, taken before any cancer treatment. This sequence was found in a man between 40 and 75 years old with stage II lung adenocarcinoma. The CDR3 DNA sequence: TGCGCCAGCAGCTTGGGGTCAACTGAAGATACGCAGTATTTT. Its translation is CASSLGSTEDTQYF.